This T cell receptor beta chain was profiled in a study of CD8 T cells in Susac syndrome. General study findings and limits: The authors acknowledged that their TCR sequencing and HLA analysis involved a relatively small number of individuals.

RNA amounts of about 0.45 to 1 ug underwent reverse transcription with random hexamers. TCRdb redid the calling of the immunoSEQ multiplex PCR reads with MiXCR, one entry per CDR3 protein. The sample holds around 200,000 distinct CDR3 sequences; over 85% are singletons and the top ten take around 0.1%. The germline V gene has CDR1 MNHEY and CDR2 SMNVEV (reference sequence). V lost 8 bases and J 1 base, leaving 14 bases between the germline ends. The CDR3 sequence is 14 residues long. To note about this clonotype: The antigen remains undetermined.

Sequenced sample: CD4+ T cells from PBMCs. The genes are TRBV27 and TRBJ1-1; tentatively, D is TRBD1 (6 bases). This receptor was obtained from a human donor in good health. The DNA of the CDR3 is TGTGCCAGCCTTAGGGGGGCCGCGAACACTGAAGCTTTCTTT. Amino acids: CASLRGAANTEAFF.